A single sample gave rise to the 28 T cell receptor beta chains below, sequenced in a study of T-cell memory formation after mild COVID-19. Via MiXCR, TCRdb re-called the 5' RACE reads, giving one row per CDR3 protein. The sample shows more than 80,000 distinct CDR3 sequences, more than 15% of them seen only once. The sample consisted of PBMCs or a T cell subset sorted from them (not recorded which). These TCRs come from an adult woman who had mild COVID-19 (a few samples of this study predate the infection). Cell type and time point are not known.

The chain combines TRBV5-4 with TRBJ2-7; TRBD2 agrees at 16 bases. Trimming removed 4 bases from V and 9 bases from J; junction bases left unmatched: 7. Per the germline V gene, CDR1 is SGHNT and CDR2 is YYREEE (reference sequence). CDR3 size: 15 residues. The DNA for the CDR3 is TGTGCCAGCAGCCCGGGGACTAGCGGGAGGGCCGGGCAGTACTTC. Translating it yields CASSPGTSGRAGQYF. The full variable domain, completed using reference TRBV5-4 and TRBJ2-7, is ETGVTQSPTHLIKTRGQQVTLRCSSQSGHNTVSWYQQALGQGPQFIFQYYREEENGRGNFPPRFSGLQFPNYSSELNVNALELDDSALYLCASSPGTSGRAGQYFGPGTRLTVT.

This clonotype turned up a few times. This chain's CDR3 is CATSRGGTGGSYGYTF. CDR3 bases: TGTGCCACCAGCAGAGGTGGGACAGGGGGCTCTTATGGCTACACCTTC. The chain couples TRBV15 to TRBJ1-2; TRBD1 matches at 12 bases. Unmatched junction bases numbered 5, after V lost 1 base and J lost 5 bases. Germline CDR1 reads LNHNV; CDR2 reads YYDKDF (reference sequence). The CDR3 is 16 residues long.

The sample holds a few counts of this clonotype. This chain joins TRBV6-5 and TRBJ1-1; no firm D call. CDR3 size: 13 residues. V gave up 3 bases and J gave up 1 base, with 6 bases separating them. CDR1 MNHEY and CDR2 SVGAGI come from the germline V gene. CDR3 sequence: CASSYKRNTEAFF. CDR3 coding DNA: TGTGCCAGCAGTTATAAGCGGAACACTGAAGCTTTCTTT.

V is TRBV27 and J is TRBJ2-7; 9 bases align to TRBD1. V was pared by 5 bases and J by 4 bases, with 3 bases of the junction left unmatched. Germline assignment: CDR1 MNHEY and CDR2 SMNVEV (reference sequence). CDR3 length: 13 amino acids. The CDR3 DNA reads TGTGCCAGCAGTATCGGGACAGGGTACGAGCAGTACTTC. It is translated as CASSIGTGYEQYF.

V gene TRBV6-2 or TRBV6-3 combines with J gene TRBJ1-5, with D uncertain. V gave up 7 bases and J gave up 0 bases, with 13 bases separating them. The CDR3 has 15 residues. The V gene's germline CDR1 is MNHEY and CDR2 SVGEGT. CDR3 in amino acids: CASKWSTYSNQPQHF. The CDR3 bases are TGTGCCAGCAAGTGGTCCACCTATAGCAATCAGCCCCAGCATTTT.

This sequence joins TRBV12-3 or TRBV12-4 and TRBJ2-7, with D maybe TRBD2 (5 bases). V lost 1 base and J 3 bases, leaving 10 bases between the germline ends. This CDR3 has 14 amino acids. CDR3 sequence (DNA): TGTGCCAGCAGTTTAGGAGGGATAATCTACGAGCAGTACTTC. This codes for CASSLGGIIYEQYF.

V gene TRBV9 combines with J gene TRBJ1-2, with TRBD1 matching 10 bases. The germline CDR1 and CDR2 sequences are SGDLS and YYNGEE. There are 13 residues in the CDR3. V dropped 4 bases and J dropped 8; count of bases not matched to a gene: 5. The CDR3 spells CASSFGQGEGYTF. The CDR3 DNA reads TGTGCCAGCAGCTTTGGACAGGGGGAAGGCTACACCTTC.

This clonotype showed up many times. The chain employs TRBV29-1 and TRBJ2-1, with D possibly matching TRBD1 (8 bases). Germline lookup yields CDR1 SQVTM and CDR2 ANQGSEA. The CDR3 loop spans 20 amino acids. V was cut by 0 bases and J by 9 bases, with 33 bases left in between. The CDR3 bases are TGCAGCGTTGAAGACCCGGACAGGGTAATCGGGGGAGGGCCGGGGATTGAGCAGTTCTTC. Its protein is CSVEDPDRVIGGGPGIEQFF.

This clonotype occurred a few times. V is TRBV14 and J is TRBJ2-1, with D hard to call. V was clipped by 5 bases and J by 9 bases, with 8 bases between them. Looked up from germline, CDR1 is SGHDN and CDR2 is FVKESK. The CDR3 covers 11 residues. In nucleotides, the CDR3 is TGTGCCAGCAGCGCATGGGGTGAGCAGTTCTTC. The encoded protein is CASSAWGEQFF.

This clonotype was seen a few times. The chain couples TRBV5-1 to TRBJ1-2; tentative D call: TRBD1 (6 bases). Germline CDR1 and CDR2: SGHRS and YFSETQ. CDR3 length: 14 amino acids. V lost 2 bases and J lost 3, with 11 bases in between. CDR3: CASSFPGEDYGYTF. The CDR3, as DNA: TGCGCCAGCAGCTTCCCAGGGGAGGACTATGGCTACACCTTC.

This clonotype was seen many times. This chain connects TRBV4-1 to TRBJ2-1; TRBD2 matches at 8 bases. J gave up 4 bases and V 4 bases, and 9 bases lay outside the gene matches. Per germline, CDR1 MGHRA and CDR2 YSYEKL. The length of the CDR3 is 16 residues. This CDR3 is CASSPRGAGEYNEQFF. In DNA form, the CDR3 reads TGCGCCAGCAGCCCGCGCGGAGCGGGGGAGTACAATGAGCAGTTCTTC.

Judged by abundance, this clonotype is medium-sized. The CDR3 DNA reads as TGTGCCAGCAGCTTAGTGGGGGGAGAGCTGTCAGATACGCAGTATTTT. Translation: CASSLVGGELSDTQYF. This chain links TRBV7-8 with TRBJ2-3, with D tentatively TRBD2 (6 bases). Germline values: CDR1 SGHVS, CDR2 FQNEAQ. V gave up 1 base and J gave up 4 bases, with 15 bases separating them. The CDR3 is 16 amino acids. Complete variable domain (other parts from reference TRBV7-8 and TRBJ2-3): GAGVSQSPRYKVAKRGQDVALRCDPISGHVSLFWYQQALGQGPEFLTYFQNEAQLDKSGLPSDRFFAERPEGSVSTLKIQRTQQEDSAVYLCASSLVGGELSDTQYFGPGTRLTVL.

The chain combines TRBV2 with TRBJ1-1, with D perhaps matching TRBD1 (6 bases). This CDR3 region has 16 residues. CDR1 and CDR2 (germline): SNHLY, FYNNEI. Trimming took off 4 bases at V and 3 bases at J, with 18 bases between the two ends. Written as DNA, the CDR3 is TGTGCCAGCAGTGCATATTCAGGGGAAGGGGACACTGAAGCTTTCTTT. Protein: CASSAYSGEGDTEAFF.

V gene TRBV6-5 combines with J gene TRBJ2-1, with D hard to call. V lost 0 bases to trimming and J lost 6 bases, with 12 bases between them. Germline values: CDR1 MNHEY, CDR2 SVGAGI. This CDR3 is built from 15 residues. DNA of the CDR3: TGTGCCAGCAGTTACTCTGCTAACCAATTCAATGAGCAGTTCTTC. Protein sequence: CASSYSANQFNEQFF.

The chain carries TRBV12-3 or TRBV12-4 and TRBJ2-1; 9 bases line up with TRBD2. V lost 1 base, J lost 0 bases, and 4 bases stayed unmatched. CDR3 length: 17 residues. As DNA, the CDR3 is TGTGCCAGCAGTTTAGTACTAGCGGGCAGCTCCTACAATGAGCAGTTCTTC. Its translation: CASSLVLAGSSYNEQFF.

The table lists this clonotype with a few counts. Relative to the germline gene, one junction end is altered; a read error may explain this. J is TRBJ2-3 and V is TRBV4-3; 8 bases map to TRBD2. The CDR3 is 21 residues long. Germline CDR1 and CDR2: LGHNA and YSLEER. The CDR3 here is CASTQKYPDLASGFGTDTQYF. The CDR3 nucleotides read TGCGCCAGCACCCAAAAGTACCCGGATTTGGCTAGCGGGTTCGGTACAGATACGCAGTATTTT.

The V gene is TRBV6-5, the J gene TRBJ1-2; D perhaps matches TRBD1 (6 bases). The germline V gene encodes CDR1 MNHEY and CDR2 SVGAGI. Trimming stripped 6 bases from V and 6 bases from J, with 11 bases between. The CDR3 loop spans 12 amino acids. The CDR3 loop is CASSFDRNGYTF. The CDR3 coding sequence is TGTGCCAGCAGCTTCGACAGGAATGGCTACACCTTC.

This chain uses TRBV4-3 with TRBJ1-2; no clear D. Deletions cut 0 bases from V and 3 bases from J, with 20 bases between. Germline values: CDR1 LGHNA, CDR2 YSLEER. This CDR3 comprises 18 residues. The CDR3 nucleotides are TGCGCCAGCAGCCAAGATCGAGTGACCGACCGCCGGGACTATGGCTACACCTTC. The encoded protein is CASSQDRVTDRRDYGYTF.

The sample holds many counts of this clonotype. The chain has TRBV11-3 and TRBJ2-7; 15 nucleotides align to TRBD2. Trimming at V came to 5 bases and at J to 3 bases, leaving 8 bases not matched to a gene. In germline, CDR1 is SGHNT, CDR2 YENEEA. This CDR3 contains 17 residues. The CDR3, as DNA: TGTGCCAGCAGCGCAAGGGGACTAGCGGGAGGAAGCTACGAGCAGTACTTC. This codes for CASSARGLAGGSYEQYF.

The V and J genes are TRBV29-1 and TRBJ1-1, with no clear D. Germline CDR1 and CDR2: SQVTM and ANQGSEA. This CDR3 contains 16 residues. Trimming took 0 bases from V and 0 from J, leaving 14 bases between them. CDR3 loop: CSVEDPVRRMNTEAFF. The CDR3, as DNA: TGCAGCGTTGAAGACCCGGTCCGGCGCATGAACACTGAAGCTTTCTTT.

V is TRBV7-2 and J is TRBJ2-2; TRBD2 matches 9 bases. Looked up from germline, CDR1 is SGHTA and CDR2 is FQGNSA. J gave up 6 bases and V 3 bases, and 14 bases lay outside the gene matches. The CDR3 runs to 18 residues. CDR3 sequence reads: CASSFPGPAGGDPGELFF. In nucleotides, the CDR3 is TGTGCCAGCAGCTTCCCGGGACCAGCGGGAGGAGATCCCGGGGAGCTGTTTTTT.

The chain carries TRBV7-8 and TRBJ2-7, with D tentatively TRBD1 or TRBD2 (6 bases each). The germline V gene encodes CDR1 SGHVS and CDR2 FQNEAQ. CDR3 length: 15 residues. The V end was cut by 0 bases, the J end by 4 bases, with 13 bases between. The CDR3 DNA reads as TGTGCCAGCAGCTTAGCGGAGGGACACATATACGAGCAGTACTTC. Amino acid sequence: CASSLAEGHIYEQYF.

This sequence joins TRBV5-1 and TRBJ2-7, with 7 bases lining up with TRBD2. V was pared by 1 base and J by 1 base, with 2 bases of the junction left unmatched. The CDR3 runs to 14 residues. The germline gives CDR1 SGHRS, CDR2 YFSETQ. For the CDR3, the DNA is TGCGCCAGCAGCTTGCCTAGCGGTTCCTACGAGCAGTACTTC. Translation gives CASSLPSGSYEQYF.

The genes are TRBV7-9 and TRBJ2-5; 8 bases agree with TRBD2. Germline lookup yields CDR1 SEHNR and CDR2 FQNEAQ (reference sequence). Trimming took 5 bases from V and 1 from J; bases not matched to a gene: 12. This CDR3 is 17 amino acids long. CDR3 protein: CASSPIPFSGAQETQYF. DNA of the CDR3: TGTGCCAGCAGCCCCATCCCCTTTAGCGGGGCCCAAGAGACCCAGTACTTC.

V is TRBV9 and J is TRBJ2-7; D not certain. The CDR3 consists of 12 residues. Germline V gene lookup returns CDR1 SGDLS and CDR2 YYNGEE. The ends were cut back, 0 bases at V and 6 bases at J, with 7 bases in the middle. The CDR3 region is CASSVDGSEQYF. DNA of the CDR3: TGTGCCAGCAGCGTAGACGGCTCCGAGCAGTACTTC.

This clonotype turned up a few times. The chain joins TRBV7-6 to TRBJ2-7; TRBD1 matches at 9 bases. J lost 2 bases, V lost 6 bases, and 8 bases had no gene match. Germline V gene lookup returns CDR1 SGHVS and CDR2 FNYEAQ. The CDR3 covers 15 residues. CDR3 DNA sequence: TGTGCCAGCAGACTCGGGACAGGGCTAACCTACGAGCAGTACTTC. Residues: CASRLGTGLTYEQYF.

CDR3 coding DNA: TGTGCCAGCAGTACCCGGGAAACTACCAGCTACACCTTC. Translating it yields CASSTRETTSYTF. The chain recombines TRBV6-2 or TRBV6-3 with TRBJ1-2, with unresolved D. Germline-derived CDR1 and CDR2 are MNHEY and SVGEGT. Trimming cost V 5 bases and J 9 bases, with 16 bases left between them. The CDR3 runs 13 residues.

This clonotype has more than one count but fewer than ten. The chain joins TRBV20-1 to TRBJ1-5; TRBD1 is a possible D gene (5 bases). CDR3 size: 13 residues. The V end lost 3 bases, the J end lost 5 bases, and 11 bases lay between the germline ends. Germline loops: CDR1 DFQATT, CDR2 SNEGSKA (reference sequence). CDR3 protein: CSASEGRYQPQHF. CDR3 sequence (DNA): TGCAGTGCTAGCGAGGGGAGATATCAGCCCCAGCATTTT.